Below are 10 T cell receptor beta chains sequenced from a single sample in a study of regulatory T cells in long-lasting Graves disease. The time point was: newly diagnosed GD, antithyroid drugs for less than 3 months. Making the TCR library involved RNA that had been extracted from PBMCs. Library construction for TCR beta used iRepertoire HTBI primers and Arm-PCR of CDR3 regions. Using its own MiXCR run on the multiplex PCR reads, TCRdb lists one record per CDR3 protein. The repertoire holds 200,000 to 250,000 distinct CDR3 sequences, with roughly 19% as singletons. These data were also reused for a study on T cells in Graves' hyperthyroidism and ophthalmopathy.

The material sequenced was peripheral blood mononuclear cells (PBMCs), taken at new diagnosis, from a patient treated with antithyroid drugs. The receptors were sampled from a woman in her twenties or thirties with Graves disease.

This clonotype appeared many times. This chain joins TRBV19 and TRBJ1-5, with D unresolved. Deletions cut 11 bases from V and 4 bases from J, with 9 bases between. Germline CDR1 and CDR2: LNHDA and SQIVND (reference sequence). The CDR3 sequence is 11 residues long. Here the CDR3 DNA reads TGTGCCCCCTGGCAGAATCAGCCCCAGCATTTT. It is translated as CAPWQNQPQHF.

As concerns this clonotype: A far larger clone lies a single base away; this is likely a read error. The V and J genes are TRBV12-3 or TRBV12-4 and TRBJ1-1; 12 nucleotides match TRBD1. This CDR3 has 16 residues. Germline trimming cut 5 bases from V and 2 bases from J; bases unmatched to any gene: 6. In nucleotides, the CDR3 is TGTGCCAGCAGTGCAGGGACAGGGGGCTGTAACACTGAAGCTTTCTTT. This sequence encodes CASSAGTGGCNTEAFF.

This clonotype came up many times. The chain couples TRBV6-1 to TRBJ2-1; 8 positions agree with TRBD1. In germline, CDR1 is MNHNS, CDR2 SASEGT. The CDR3 length is 17 residues. V shed 6 bases and J 2 bases; nucleotides not matched to a gene: 12. In DNA form, the CDR3 reads TGTGCCAGCAGCACCGGGACAGGCACCCTAACCTACAATGAGCAGTTCTTC. Amino acid sequence: CASSTGTGTLTYNEQFF.

This clonotype has a count of ten or more. The genes are TRBV11-2 and TRBJ2-2, with TRBD2 matching over 7 bases. Germline-derived CDR1 and CDR2 are SGHAT and FQNNGV. This CDR3 is 17 amino acids long. Germline trimming cut 5 bases from V and 2 bases from J; bases unmatched to any gene: 11. CDR3 nucleotide sequence: TGTGCCAGCAGCCCCGCCGGCGGGGGACTCAACACCGGGGAGCTGTTTTTT. Translating it yields CASSPAGGGLNTGELFF.

This clonotype is classed as medium-sized. The chain couples TRBV28 to TRBJ1-2, with D possibly matching TRBD1 (5 bases). Germline CDR1 MDHEN, CDR2 SYDVKM. V shed 2 bases and J shed 8 bases, with 12 bases lying between them. This CDR3 has 13 amino acids. DNA for the CDR3: TGTGCCAGCAGTTTAGAGGGGCGATGGGGCTACACCTTC. Amino acids: CASSLEGRWGYTF.

This clonotype has a count of ten or more. This chain uses TRBV27 with TRBJ2-1; D may be TRBD1 (6 bases). V was clipped by 3 bases and J by 2 bases, with 8 bases between them. CDR3 length: 14 residues. Germline V CDR1 and CDR2: MNHEY, SMNVEV (reference sequence). The CDR3 DNA is TGTGCCAGCAGTTTGTCAGGGGCCTACAATGAGCAGTTCTTC. Protein product: CASSLSGAYNEQFF.

This clonotype was counted many times. The chain joins TRBV28 to TRBJ2-7; 10 nucleotides agree with TRBD2. The V and J ends lost 4 bases and 3 bases, in that order; junction bases with no gene match: 6. The germline V gene encodes CDR1 MDHEN and CDR2 SYDVKM. The CDR3 totals 15 residues. The CDR3 DNA follows: TGTGCCAGCAGTTCGCCGTTAGCGGGAGGCTACGAGCAGTACTTC. Amino acids: CASSSPLAGGYEQYF.

This clonotype occurred many times. The V and J genes are TRBV2 and TRBJ1-5; TRBD1 aligns across 8 bases. V was clipped by 4 bases and J by 2 bases; unmatched bases: 10. In germline, CDR1 is SNHLY, CDR2 FYNNEI. This CDR3 contains 17 residues. The CDR3 DNA sequence: TGTGCCAGCAGTGCCCGGACAGGGTTCGCGCGCAATCAGCCCCAGCATTTT. Its protein is CASSARTGFARNQPQHF.

This clonotype was counted ten times or more. This sequence joins TRBV28 and TRBJ2-7; D gene uncertain. Germline CDR1 is MDHEN and CDR2 is SYDVKM. Trimming shortened V by 7 bases and J by 12 bases, and 19 bases separated the two germline ends. This CDR3 is 12 amino acids long. The chain's CDR3 is CASISVAQVPYF. DNA for the CDR3: TGTGCCAGCATCTCAGTCGCGCAGGTGCCGTACTTC.

In this sample, this clonotype turned up many times. V and J are TRBV28 and TRBJ2-3; 14 nucleotides agree with TRBD2. Germline V lookup: CDR1 MDHEN, CDR2 SYDVKM. The CDR3 loop spans 17 amino acids. J was trimmed by 0 bases and V by 7 bases; bases with no gene match: 6. CDR3 sequence (DNA): TGTGCCAGCACTCGGACTAGCGGGGGGAGTAGCACAGATACGCAGTATTTT. This encodes CASTRTSGGSSTDTQYF.